These T cell receptor beta chains were read from a single sample in a study of T cell repertoires in cytomegalovirus infection. Antigen specificity for these receptors is unknown. TCRdb recomputed calls from the reads with MiXCR, one row per CDR3 protein. Of 300,000 or so distinct CDR3 sequences listed, 20% to 25% were seen once; the top ten hold 10% to 15%. Sequenced material: cultured PBMCs, taken from culture after CMV antigen stimulation. The source of these receptors is a human donor in good health (CMV status not recorded). Some clones in this sample may be carry-over from other donors' samples. Each CDR3 is given with its conserved first and last residue. A D gene is named only where the DNA matches it firmly. Only some rows state a clone size, as once, few, many or a class for expanded clones.

abundance	v_gene	d_gene	j_gene	CDR3nt	CDR3aa
NA	TRBV5-1	NA	TRBJ2-3	TGCGCCAGCAGCGTAGAGGGGCAGGGCATGGATACGCAGTATTTT	CASSVEGQGMDTQYF
NA	TRBV12-3/TRBV12-4	NA	TRBJ2-3	TGTGCCAGCAGGTGGTGGCGGGGCAGCACAGATACGCAGTATTTT	CASRWWRGSTDTQYF
many	TRBV7-6	TRBD1	TRBJ1-1	TGTGCCAGCAGCTCCACACAGGGGAGCGCTGAAGCTTTCTTT	CASSSTQGSAEAFF
many	TRBV4-2	NA	TRBJ2-7	TGTGCCAGCAGGCGGGACAGAAGCTCCTACGAGCAGTACTTC	CASRRDRSSYEQYF
NA	TRBV7-2	NA	TRBJ2-4	TGTGCCAGCAGCCCAGACCGAGGGTTTCGGGGCAAAAACATTCAGTACTTC	CASSPDRGFRGKNIQYF
many	TRBV7-2	TRBD2	TRBJ2-4	TGTGCCAGCAGCTTACTAGCGGGAGCCAAAAACATTCAGTACTTC	CASSLLAGAKNIQYF
few	TRBV7-9	TRBD1	TRBJ1-2	TGTGCCAGCGGCCTCGACAGGGGTTCTGGCTACACCTTC	CASGLDRGSGYTF
NA	TRBV12-5	NA	TRBJ1-2	TGTGCTAGTGCCAGGGAGGCAGGGGCGTCCTATGGCTACACCTTC	CASAREAGASYGYTF
NA	TRBV29-1	TRBD2	TRBJ2-1	TGCAGCGTTGATGGACTAGCGGTATACAATGAGCAGTTCTTC	CSVDGLAVYNEQFF
many	TRBV29-1	TRBD2	TRBJ2-1	TGCAGCGCTGGAGGGACTAGCGGCTACAATGAGCAGTTCTTC	CSAGGTSGYNEQFF
NA	TRBV11-3	NA	TRBJ2-1	TGTGCCAGCAGCGAGGGACCGCAGAATGAGCAGTTCTTC	CASSEGPQNEQFF
NA	TRBV20-1	NA	TRBJ2-1	TGCAGTGCTTACCGGGACAACTACAATGAGCAGTTCTTC	CSAYRDNYNEQFF
few	TRBV5-1	TRBD2	TRBJ2-1	TGCGCCAGCAGCTTGACTAGCGGGAGGGCCTGGTCCTACAATGAGCAGTTCTTC	CASSLTSGRAWSYNEQFF
NA	TRBV12-3/TRBV12-4	NA	TRBJ2-5	TGTGCCAGCAGTTTTGGACTAGGGGGGGCCCAGTACTTC	CASSFGLGGAQYF
few	TRBV28	NA	TRBJ2-7	TGTGCCACAGAAGCCGTTACCTACGAGCAGTACTTC	CATEAVTYEQYF
few	TRBV6-5	TRBD2	TRBJ2-5	TGTGCCAGCAGGGGGCTAGCGGGCGGAGAAGAGACCCAGTACTTC	CASRGLAGGEETQYF
many	TRBV28	NA	TRBJ2-3	TGTGCCAGCAGTTATGGGCCCAGCACAGATACGCAGTATTTT	CASSYGPSTDTQYF
NA	TRBV29-1	NA	TRBJ1-2	TGCAGCGCCAACTACCAGTCTAACTATGGCTACACCTTC	CSANYQSNYGYTF
few	TRBV28	NA	TRBJ1-2	TGTGCCAGCAGTGTCTCATCAGACACTAGAGGCTACACCTTC	CASSVSSDTRGYTF
NA	TRBV7-2	NA	TRBJ2-2	TGTGCCAGCAGCTCCAGAATTGACGGGGAGCTGTTTTTT	CASSSRIDGELFF
few	TRBV19	TRBD1	TRBJ1-5	TGTGCCAGTAGCCCCGGGACAGAGAATCAGCCCCAGCATTTT	CASSPGTENQPQHF
NA	TRBV4-3	TRBD1	TRBJ2-3	TGCGCCAGCAGCCAGGGACAGGGGGCACCGACAGATACGCAGTATTTT	CASSQGQGAPTDTQYF
NA	TRBV2	NA	TRBJ2-3	TGTGCCAGCAGCGGAGGGGTGGTGGATACGCAGTATTTT	CASSGGVVDTQYF
few	TRBV2	NA	TRBJ2-3	TGTGCCAGCAGAGTGCTTACCCCCGGCACAGATACGCAGTATTTT	CASRVLTPGTDTQYF
NA	TRBV19	NA	TRBJ2-3	TGTGCCAGTAGTATAGATCAAGGGGGAAGCACAGATACGCAGTATTTT	CASSIDQGGSTDTQYF
NA	TRBV24-1	TRBD1	TRBJ2-7	TGTGCCACCAGTGACCCTGGACAGGGCCACGAGCAGTACTTC	CATSDPGQGHEQYF
many	TRBV7-6	NA	TRBJ2-3	TGTGCCAGCAGCTTATTCGACTCATACTCGCGAGATACGCAGTATTTT	CASSLFDSYSRDTQYF
once	TRBV9	NA	TRBJ1-1	TGTGCCAGCAGCGTCCAGGGGTTAGGCACTGAAGCTTTCTTT	CASSVQGLGTEAFF
many	TRBV7-2	TRBD2	TRBJ2-1	TGTGCCAGCAGCCCCCAGACTAGCGGGCTCGCCCTCGACAATGAGCAGTTCTTC	CASSPQTSGLALDNEQFF
NA	TRBV5-1	NA	TRBJ1-4	TGCGCCAGCAGCCCTCGTTCCACGGGCGGCGGTAATGAAAAACTGTTTTTT	CASSPRSTGGGNEKLFF
NA	TRBV13	NA	TRBJ2-1	TGTGCCAGCAGCTTAGCCGGCAGGGACAATGAGCAGTTCTTC	CASSLAGRDNEQFF
NA	TRBV28	NA	TRBJ2-7	TGTGCCAGCAGTTTCGTCAAAGTTTTGTATTACGAGCAGTACTTC	CASSFVKVLYYEQYF
few	TRBV11-2	NA	TRBJ2-1	TGTGCCAGCACTGGAGTTTACAATGAGCAGTTCTTC	CASTGVYNEQFF
NA	TRBV12-3/TRBV12-4	TRBD1	TRBJ2-7	TGTGCCAGCAGATCGGCAGGGACAGGGTGGCAGTACTTC	CASRSAGTGWQYF
few	TRBV7-9	TRBD2	TRBJ2-5	TGTGCCAGCAGCTCCCAGGGACTACAAGAGACCCAGTACTTC	CASSSQGLQETQYF
once	TRBV2	TRBD2	TRBJ2-5	TGTGCCAGCAGTGAAGGAGGTCTAGCGGGACCGTACCAAGAGACCCAGTACTTC	CASSEGGLAGPYQETQYF
few	TRBV6-1	TRBD1	TRBJ1-1	TGTGCCAGCAGTGATCCGGGACAGGGGGCGAACACTGAAGCTTTCTTT	CASSDPGQGANTEAFF
NA	TRBV6-2/TRBV6-3	TRBD1	TRBJ1-5	TGTGCCAGCCGGACAGGGGGGAGCAATCAGCCCCAGCATTTT	CASRTGGSNQPQHF
few	TRBV29-1	TRBD1	TRBJ1-5	TGCAGCGTGTCGACAGGGGGCAATCAGCCCCAGCATTTT	CSVSTGGNQPQHF
few	TRBV7-9	NA	TRBJ2-3	TGTGCCAGCAACCCGGGTCCAAACACAGATACGCAGTATTTT	CASNPGPNTDTQYF
few	TRBV28	NA	TRBJ2-6	TGTGCCAGCAGACTGTCAGGGACCGGGGCCAACGTCCTGACTTTC	CASRLSGTGANVLTF
few	TRBV19	NA	TRBJ2-5	TGTGCCAGTAGTAAGGACAGTGGGGAGACCCAGTACTTC	CASSKDSGETQYF
few	TRBV19	TRBD2	TRBJ2-1	TGTGCCAGTAAAGCGGGAGTTGGCTACAATGAGCAGTTCTTC	CASKAGVGYNEQFF
NA	TRBV6-6	TRBD1	TRBJ1-4	TGTGCCAGCAACGGACAGGGGTTTGAGGAAAAACTGTTTTTT	CASNGQGFEEKLFF
NA	TRBV20-1	TRBD2	TRBJ2-3	TGCAGTGCTAGGGTAGCGGGAGCGGGCACAGATACGCAGTATTTT	CSARVAGAGTDTQYF
NA	TRBV9	NA	TRBJ2-7	TGTGCCAGCAGCGCCGGTACCTACGAGCAGTACTTC	CASSAGTYEQYF
NA	TRBV18	NA	TRBJ2-7	TGTGTCAGCTCACCTTTCGCACAGGGATCATCGCAAATCCACGAGCAGTACTTC	CVSSPFAQGSSQIHEQYF
few	TRBV4-3	TRBD2	TRBJ2-1	TGCGCCAGCAGCCAAGGGGCTAGCGGGAGTAATGAGCAGTTCTTC	CASSQGASGSNEQFF
few	TRBV6-1	TRBD2	TRBJ2-3	TGTGCCAGCACAGACTTAGCGGGAGGGGTAGATACGCAGTATTTT	CASTDLAGGVDTQYF
NA	TRBV5-8	NA	TRBJ1-5	TGTGCCAGCAGCTGGAGGGACGCCGTACGCAATCAGCCCCAGCATTTT	CASSWRDAVRNQPQHF